These 27 T cell receptor beta chains came from one sample sequenced in a study of tumor and adjacent non-tumor tissue in lung cancer. This sample's RNA came from whole unsorted tissue. This non-tumor lung sample came from over 3 cm beyond the tumor edge. A modified ARM-PCR protocol with three rounds of nested PCR amplified TCRbeta. TCRdb processed the multiplex PCR reads anew with MiXCR; each CDR3 protein has one entry. Here the sample spans fewer than 90,000 distinct CDR3 sequences, more than 65% being singletons. The specimen sequenced was distant non-tumor lung tissue. These receptors came from a woman aged 50 to 60 with non-small cell lung cancer.

A remark on this clonotype: A much larger clone is a single base away; this may be a read error. The chain recombines TRBV24-1 with TRBJ1-5; unclear D gene. The J call is in doubt because the DNA end fits TRBJ2-3 better. The CDR3 is made up of 14 amino acids. Germline lookup yields CDR1 KGHDR and CDR2 SFDVKD. The CDR3 region has the DNA TGTGCCACCAGTGACTCAAGGTGGGATCAGCCCCAGTATTTT. Its protein is CATSDSRWDQPQYF.

This clonotype has at least ten counts. The chain recombines TRBV10-3 with TRBJ1-2, with a weak D call TRBD1 (5 bases). This CDR3 comprises 14 residues. V lost 4 bases and J lost 9, with 18 bases in between. Germline lookup yields CDR1 ENHRY and CDR2 SYGVKD. DNA of the CDR3: TGTGCCATCAGTGGGCAGACAGACTCCGGGAGCTACACCTTC. It translates to CAISGQTDSGSYTF.

To note about this clonotype: A junction boundary mismatches the germline segment, possibly from a read error. This chain uses TRBV6-2 or TRBV6-3 with TRBJ2-4; D is unclear. Per germline, CDR1 MNHEY and CDR2 SVGEGT. This CDR3 contains 10 residues. The CDR3 nucleotides are TGTGCCTGCGGCAGGAACATTCAGTATTTC. It translates to CACGRNIQYF.

V is TRBV6-6 and J is TRBJ2-2; 11 nucleotides match TRBD1. CDR1 MNHNY and CDR2 SVGAGI come from the germline V gene (reference sequence). V lost 5 bases and J lost 1; bases outside the gene matches: 9. The CDR3 has 18 residues. This chain's CDR3 is CASSIVRTGGVNTGELFF. CDR3 DNA: TGTGCCAGCAGTATCGTGCGGACAGGGGGCGTGAACACCGGGGAGCTGTTTTTT.

This sequence joins TRBV29-1 and TRBJ1-1; a possible D gene is TRBD1 (5 bases). Germline-derived CDR1 and CDR2 are SQVTM and ANQGSEA. CDR3 length: 16 residues. Trimming shortened V by 7 bases and J by 6 bases, and 27 bases separated the two germline ends. The CDR3 DNA follows: TGCAGCGCTGACGGGACCCCGACCGCTTCAGACGCTGAAGCTTTCTTT. Translated: CSADGTPTASDAEAFF.

Turning to this clonotype: No conserved phenylalanine or tryptophan is present at the end of the CDR3, so a read error is the likely explanation. The chain carries TRBV6-6 and TRBJ2-3, with 14 bases that match TRBD2. The CDR3 has 14 residues. From germline, CDR1 is MNHNY and CDR2 SVGAGI (reference sequence). Trimming removed 9 bases from V and 5 bases from J; junction bases left unmatched: 4. The CDR3 protein is CASSGTSGRDTQYS. The DNA for the CDR3 is TGTGCCAGTAGTGGGACTAGCGGGAGAGATACGCAGTATTCT.

The chain employs TRBV6-1 and TRBJ1-5; a possible D gene is TRBD1 (5 bases). V lost 7 bases, J lost 9 bases, and 19 bases lay in between. Germline CDR1 reads MNHNS; CDR2 reads SASEGT. This CDR3 comprises 14 residues. The CDR3 DNA reads as TGTGCCAGCAATACCTTAGGGGATGTAGGGCCCCAGCATTTT. This translates into CASNTLGDVGPQHF.

The V call is TRBV12-3 or TRBV12-4, the J call TRBJ1-2; TRBD1 aligns across 7 bases. The ends lost 6 bases at V and 6 bases at J; junction bases unmatched: 10. The CDR3 sequence is 14 residues long. In DNA, the CDR3 is TGTGCCAGCAGCTTACAGGGGCAAGGCCATGGCTACACCTTC. Its translation is CASSLQGQGHGYTF.

A note on this clonotype: Germline is not matched at one junction end, which may reflect a read error. The V call is TRBV10-3, the J call TRBJ2-7, with 10 bases fitting TRBD2. The CDR3 is made up of 16 amino acids. CDR1 and CDR2 from the germline V gene are ENHRY and SYGVKD. The CDR3 region is CAIRGEPSGSSFEQYF. The CDR3 bases are TGTGCCATCAGGGGAGAACCTAGCGGGAGCTCCTTCGAGCAGTACTTC.

Turning to this clonotype: An end of the junction does not agree with germline; a read error may underlie this. J is TRBJ2-1 and V is TRBV29-1; tentative D call: TRBD2 (6 bases). The germline V gene has CDR1 SQVTM and CDR2 ANQGSEA. The CDR3 has 17 residues. For the CDR3, the DNA is TGCAGCGTTGAGGATTCGGAGGGCTGGAACTCCTACAATGAGCAATTCTTC. It is translated as CSVEDSEGWNSYNEQFF.

Comment on this clonotype: One junction end disagrees with the germline gene, perhaps due to a read error. CDR3 sequence (DNA): TGTGGCATCGGTGAGGCTAGCCCTAGCACGGATACGCAGTATTTT. Its translation: CGIGEASPSTDTQYF. V gene TRBV10-3 combines with J gene TRBJ2-3; D perhaps matches TRBD2 (5 bases). The germline V gene has CDR1 ENHRY and CDR2 SYGVKD. The CDR3 sequence is 15 residues long.

Concerning this clonotype itself: This is likely a read error, given that the CDR3 carries no conserved phenylalanine or tryptophan at its end. The chain uses TRBV6-5 and TRBJ2-3, with D unclear. This CDR3 is 14 amino acids long. Germline V gives CDR1 MNHEY, CDR2 SVGAGI. CDR3 sequence: CASSYSRMPDTQYC. DNA for the CDR3: TGTGCCAGCAGCTACTCGAGAATGCCAGATACGCAGTATTGT.

The V gene is TRBV12-3 or TRBV12-4, the J gene TRBJ2-7; 7 bases match TRBD1. V was pared by 7 bases and J by 3 bases, with 12 bases of the junction left unmatched. This CDR3 has 15 residues. The CDR3 reads CASIRSPGQNYEQYF. In nucleotides, the CDR3 is TGTGCCAGCATAAGAAGCCCGGGACAGAACTACGAGCAGTACTTC.

On this clonotype itself: Given a much more abundant clone one base away, this may be a read error. The CDR3 carries no conserved terminal phenylalanine or tryptophan, so it likely arises from a read error. CDR3 coding DNA: TGCAGTGCTAGGGGGCCGACTAACTATGGCTACACCGTC. Amino acids: CSARGPTNYGYTV. V and J are TRBV20-1 and TRBJ1-2; D is possibly TRBD1 (5 bases). Germline V gene data show CDR1 as DFQATT and CDR2 as SNEGSKA (reference sequence). The CDR3 sequence is 13 residues long. V was cut by 3 bases and J by 0 bases, with 8 bases left in between.

A remark on this clonotype: This may be a read error, as it is one base from a much larger clone. This rearrangement joins TRBV2 to TRBJ2-3; no reliable D call. The CDR3 is made up of 13 amino acids. The germline V and J ends were trimmed by 8 bases and 6 bases, with 15 bases remaining between them. In germline, CDR1 is SNHLY, CDR2 FYNNEI. The CDR3 DNA reads TGTGCCAGCCAAACCAAGGGTCTGGATACGCAGTATTTT. It yields the protein CASQTKGLDTQYF. Full variable domain (missing parts from reference TRBV2 and TRBJ2-3): EPEVTQTPSHQVTQMGQEVILRCVPISNHLYFYWYRQILGQKVEFLVSFYNNEISEKSEIFDDQFSVERPDGSNFTLKIRSTKLEDSAMYFCASQTKGLDTQYFGPGTRLTVL.

A remark on this clonotype: An end of the junction differs from the germline gene, which may be a read error. V and J are TRBV10-2 and TRBJ2-1; 7 bases are a match to TRBD2. Germline values: CDR1 WSHSY, CDR2 SAAADI. The CDR3 consists of 15 residues. This CDR3 reads CTSSGTGVGHNEQFF. The CDR3 DNA reads as TGCACCAGCAGCGGGACGGGAGTGGGTCACAATGAGCAGTTCTTC.

As regards this clonotype: A much larger clone differs by one base, so this may be a read error. The chain recombines TRBV28 with TRBJ2-3; TRBD1 matches at 8 bases. V was pared by 7 bases and J by 5 bases, with 11 bases of the junction left unmatched. CDR3 length equals 15 residues. Per germline, CDR1 MDHEN and CDR2 SYDVKM. In DNA form, the CDR3 reads TGTGCCAGCACCCTCGCCAGGGGGCTCATAGATACGCAGTATTTT. It specifies CASTLARGLIDTQYF.

V is TRBV11-2 and J is TRBJ2-3; D gene uncertain. This CDR3 spans 13 amino acids. The germline V gene has CDR1 SGHAT and CDR2 FQNNGV. V lost 3 bases, J lost 4 bases, and 8 bases lay in between. The CDR3 nucleotides are TGTGCCAGCAGCTTGAATCGTGCAGATACGCAGTATTTT. This sequence encodes CASSLNRADTQYF. Based on the CDR3 plus reference TRBV11-2 and TRBJ2-3, the full variable domain is EAGVAQSPRYKIIEKRQSVAFWCNPISGHATLYWYQQILGQGPKLLIQFQNNGVVDDSQLPKDRFSAERLKGVDSTLKIQPAKLEDSAVYLCASSLNRADTQYFGPGTRLTVL.

This clonotype turned up a few times. The V gene is TRBV24-1, the J gene TRBJ2-5; D gene ambiguous. CDR3 length equals 13 residues. Germline V gene sequence: CDR1 KGHDR, CDR2 SFDVKD. The ends were cut back, 4 bases at V and 2 bases at J, with 7 bases in the middle. CDR3 nucleotide sequence: TGTGCCACCAGTGACAACTATCAAGAGACCCAGTACTTC. Residues: CATSDNYQETQYF.

Only a few counts were recorded for this clonotype. One junction end does not reproduce the germline sequence, and a read error may be involved. CDR3 bases: TGTGCCAGCAGCTTAGAGTCGGGGGATACACAGTATTTT. Translated, it gives CASSLESGDTQYF. This chain joins TRBV11-2 and TRBJ2-3, with D possibly matching TRBD2 (6 bases). Germline-derived CDR1 and CDR2 are SGHAT and FQNNGV. CDR3 length: 13 amino acids.

Concerning this clonotype itself: At one of its ends the junction is not consistent with the germline gene, which may arise from a read error. The J gene is TRBJ2-3, the V gene TRBV29-1; D might be TRBD2 (5 bases). CDR1 is SQVTM, CDR2 ANQGSEA, per germline. The length of the CDR3 is 13 residues. The CDR3 nucleotides read TGCAGCGTTCTGAGCGGCCGCTCAGATACGCAATATTTT. Residues: CSVLSGRSDTQYF.

As concerns this clonotype: Likely a read error: the CDR3 ends without its conserved phenylalanine or tryptophan. In DNA form, the CDR3 reads TGTGCCAGCAGCCAAGATGTCAGGTCAGACACGCAGTATTAT. This codes for CASSQDVRSDTQYY. This rearrangement joins TRBV14 to TRBJ2-3; no firm D call. This CDR3 comprises 14 residues. Per germline, CDR1 SGHDN and CDR2 FVKESK.

Details on this clonotype: The conserved phenylalanine or tryptophan normally closing the CDR3 is absent here, so this likely arose from a read error. The chain joins TRBV7-9 to TRBJ2-7; D is unresolved. Germline CDR1 SEHNR, CDR2 FQNEAQ (reference sequence). CDR3 length: 14 amino acids. Trimming left V 7 bases short and J 1 base short, with 14 bases between. CDR3: CASIPPGESYEQYL. CDR3 bases: TGTGCCAGCATCCCGCCCGGCGAATCCTACGAGCAGTACCTC.

In the case of this clonotype: The CDR3 end shows no conserved phenylalanine or tryptophan, and so a read error is likely. The chain couples TRBV4-2 to TRBJ2-5, with 7 bases fitting TRBD2. Germline V gene data show CDR1 as LGHNA and CDR2 as YNFKEQ. This CDR3 region has 15 residues. The CDR3 coding sequence is TGTGCCAGTAGCCAAGTTCCGGGAGGACAAGAGATCCAGTACTTA. Residues: CASSQVPGGQEIQYL.

Remarks on this clonotype: Possible read error: a much larger clone is one base away. The V call is TRBV7-9, the J call TRBJ2-5, with a possible D match to TRBD1 (5 bases). The CDR3 has 13 amino acids. With 7 bases removed from V and 1 base from J, the gap between germline ends came to 10 bases. Germline V CDR1 and CDR2: SEHNR, FQNEAQ (reference sequence). The CDR3 nucleotides read TGTGCCAGCAACCGGACATCCCAAGAGACCCAGTACTTC. Its protein product is CASNRTSQETQYF.

Note on this clonotype: The CDR3 ends on some other residue instead of the conserved phenylalanine or tryptophan, so this is likely a read error. V and J are TRBV6-1 and TRBJ2-7; no clear D gene. The germline CDR1 and CDR2 sequences are MNHNS and SASEGT. This CDR3 comprises 13 residues. CDR3 in DNA: TGCACCAGCGAGGTGGACGCGTCCTACGAGCAGTACATC. Protein sequence: CTSEVDASYEQYI.

This clonotype was seen a handful of times. Relative to the germline gene, one junction end is altered; a read error may explain this. V gene TRBV7-9 combines with J gene TRBJ2-5; 11 bases match TRBD1. The germline V gene encodes CDR1 SEHNR and CDR2 FQNEAQ (reference sequence). The CDR3 runs to 15 residues. CDR3 loop: CANSSAGTGGETQYF. CDR3 DNA: TGTGCCAACAGCTCCGCCGGGACAGGGGGAGAGACCCAGTACTTC.